A single sample is the source of the 24 T cell receptor beta chains below, sequenced in a study of shared clonotypes between healthy human individuals. Clones were sequenced by immunoSEQ multiplex PCR, and TCRdb holds only the in-frame ones, with some missing. The table has about 2,200,000 clones, under 95% seen once; the top ten hold more than 1.5%. Only CD45RO-negative cells positively selected for CCR7 counted as naive CD8 cells, so terminally differentiated effector memory CD45RA+ cells were excluded. The sequenced material came from naive CD8+ T cells from PBMCs. All receptors come from a man aged 18 to 29 in good health. Some clones in this sample may be carry-over from other donors' samples.

V is TRBV2 and J is TRBJ2-5; 9 nucleotides align to TRBD1. Germline V lookup: CDR1 SNHLY, CDR2 FYNNEI. The CDR3 length is 13 residues. V gave up 10 bases and J gave up 4 bases; unmatched junction bases: 7. The CDR3 DNA follows: TGTGCCACCCAGGACAGGGGCCCAGAGACCCAGTACTTC. Amino acids: CATQDRGPETQYF.

This chain links TRBV5-8 with TRBJ1-1; 8 bases map to TRBD1. The CDR3 extends over 15 amino acids. CDR1 is SGHTS and CDR2 is YDEGEE in the germline V gene. J was trimmed by 7 bases and V by 4 bases; bases with no gene match: 12. The chain's CDR3 is CASSGASGGWNEAFF. The CDR3 DNA follows: TGTGCCAGCAGCGGGGCTTCAGGGGGCTGGAATGAAGCTTTCTTT.

The V gene is TRBV7-3, the J gene TRBJ1-5; no clear D. Germline values: CDR1 SGHTA, CDR2 FQGTGA. The CDR3 sequence is 15 residues long. V dropped 5 bases and J dropped 5 bases, with 16 bases sitting between them. The CDR3 here is CASSPKGSTHQPQHF. The CDR3 nucleotides read TGTGCCAGCAGCCCAAAGGGTAGCACCCATCAGCCCCAGCATTTT.

The chain uses TRBV13 and TRBJ2-6; no reliable D call. Germline assignment: CDR1 PRHDT and CDR2 FYEKMQ (reference sequence). V was clipped by 4 bases and J by 4 bases, with 5 bases between them. The CDR3 consists of 13 residues. This CDR3 reads CASSSPGANVLTF. CDR3 bases: TGTGCCAGCAGCTCCCCGGGGGCCAACGTCCTGACTTTC.

The rearrangement uses TRBV29-1 and TRBJ2-1; D not resolved. V was pared by 4 bases and J by 6 bases, with 19 bases between. CDR3 length: 15 residues. Germline V gives CDR1 SQVTM, CDR2 ANQGSEA. The CDR3 protein is CSVVNRAPYSNEQFF. In DNA, the CDR3 is TGCAGCGTTGTTAATCGGGCGCCGTATTCCAATGAGCAGTTCTTC.

This chain connects TRBV5-1 to TRBJ2-7; 11 bases agree with TRBD1. CDR3 length: 14 amino acids. V was pared by 4 bases and J by 3 bases, with 3 bases of the junction left unmatched. Germline CDR1 reads SGHRS; CDR2 reads YFSETQ. CDR3 sequence (DNA): TGCGCCAGCAGCGCGGGACAGGGGGTCTACGAGCAGTACTTC. It encodes CASSAGQGVYEQYF. The whole variable domain, remainder taken from reference TRBV5-1 and TRBJ2-7, is KAGVTQTPRYLIKTRGQQVTLSCSPISGHRSVSWYQQTPGQGLQFLFEYFSETQRNKGNFPGRFSGRQFSNSRSEMNVSTLELGDSALYLCASSAGQGVYEQYFGPGTRLTVT.

The V and J genes are TRBV27 and TRBJ2-5; D remains unclear. Germline CDR1 MNHEY, CDR2 SMNVEV (reference sequence). Trimming removed 6 bases at V and 4 bases at J, with 9 bases between. The CDR3 is 12 amino acids. CDR3 in amino acids: CASSPTPETQYF. CDR3 DNA sequence: TGTGCCAGCAGCCCGACGCCAGAGACCCAGTACTTC.

Only a few counts were recorded for this clone. The chain has TRBV5-1 and TRBJ1-2, with D perhaps TRBD1 (5 bases). CDR3 size: 16 residues. CDR1 SGHRS and CDR2 YFSETQ come from the germline V gene. Trimming cost V 1 base and J 2 bases, with 15 bases left between them. The CDR3 DNA sequence: TGCGCCAGCAGCTTGTCAAGACAGACGAACAACTATGGCTACACCTTC. Its protein is CASSLSRQTNNYGYTF. The full variable domain, in which reference TRBV5-1 and TRBJ1-2 provide the parts outside the CDR3, is KAGVTQTPRYLIKTRGQQVTLSCSPISGHRSVSWYQQTPGQGLQFLFEYFSETQRNKGNFPGRFSGRQFSNSRSEMNVSTLELGDSALYLCASSLSRQTNNYGYTFGSGTRLTVV.

As to this clone: The same CDR3 is also encoded by other DNA sequences in this sample. This chain connects TRBV27 to TRBJ1-5; D is unclear. This CDR3 contains 14 residues. In germline, CDR1 is MNHEY, CDR2 SMNVEV (reference sequence). The V end lost 3 bases, the J end lost 1 base, and 7 bases lay between the germline ends. The CDR3 bases are TGTGCCAGCAGTTTTGTTGGAAGCAATCAGCCCCAGCATTTT. Amino acid sequence: CASSFVGSNQPQHF.

This clone came up once. The chain joins TRBV27 to TRBJ1-2; weak D call: TRBD1 (5 bases). Germline CDR1 is MNHEY and CDR2 is SMNVEV (reference sequence). Trimming took off 5 bases at V and 0 bases at J, with 10 bases between the two ends. The CDR3 covers 14 residues. The CDR3 reads CASSPLGANYGYTF. Written as DNA, the CDR3 is TGTGCCAGCAGTCCTCTAGGGGCTAACTATGGCTACACCTTC.

This clone was seen a single time. The chain carries TRBV9 and TRBJ2-1; 9 nucleotides align to TRBD1. The CDR3 extends over 13 amino acids. J was trimmed by 9 bases and V by 4 bases; bases with no gene match: 5. From germline, CDR1 is SGDLS and CDR2 YYNGEE. DNA of the CDR3: TGTGCCAGCAGCCCCCGACAGGGGGGTGAGCAGTTCTTC. Translation gives CASSPRQGGEQFF. Filled out from reference TRBV9 and TRBJ2-1, the complete variable domain reads DSGVTQTPKHLITATGQRVTLRCSPRSGDLSVYWYQQSLDQGLQFLIQYYNGEERAKGNILERFSAQQFPDLHSELNLSSLELGDSALYFCASSPRQGGEQFFGPGTRLTVL.

The rearrangement joins TRBV6-5 to TRBJ2-5, with 9 nucleotides matching TRBD1. With 0 bases clipped from V and 1 base from J, the junction kept 3 bases outside the gene matches. The CDR3 spans 16 residues. CDR1 is MNHEY, CDR2 SVGAGI, per germline. In nucleotides, the CDR3 is TGTGCCAGCAGTTACTCAGGACAGGGGACCCAAGAGACCCAGTACTTC. Translation gives CASSYSGQGTQETQYF.

The CDR3 sequence: CASSQGLGGPGYEQYF. For the CDR3, the DNA is TGCGCCAGCAGCCAAGGGCTCGGGGGTCCAGGGTACGAGCAGTACTTC. V gene TRBV4-3 combines with J gene TRBJ2-7; perhaps TRBD2 as D (6 bases). The CDR3 loop spans 16 amino acids. Trimming removed 1 base at V and 4 bases at J, with 17 bases between. Germline assignment: CDR1 LGHNA and CDR2 YSLEER.

The chain employs TRBV5-4 and TRBJ2-2; 12 bases agree with TRBD1. The V gene's germline CDR1 is SGHNT and CDR2 YYREEE (reference sequence). There are 15 residues in the CDR3. J gave up 5 bases and V 5 bases, and 4 bases lay outside the gene matches. The chain's CDR3 is CASRRDRGLTGELFF. The CDR3 DNA reads as TGTGCCAGCAGGCGGGACAGGGGGCTGACCGGGGAGCTGTTTTTT.

The rearrangement uses TRBV5-6 and TRBJ1-1, with D unresolved. Germline CDR1 SGHDT, CDR2 YYEEEE. Trimming took 0 bases from V and 1 from J, leaving 16 bases between them. The CDR3 has 17 residues. In DNA, the CDR3 is TGTGCCAGCAGCTTGGCCACTGGACGGCGCCGGAACACTGAAGCTTTCTTT. This encodes CASSLATGRRRNTEAFF.

This sequence joins TRBV5-1 and TRBJ2-1; D may correspond to TRBD1 or TRBD2 (6 bases each). Germline CDR1 reads SGHRS; CDR2 reads YFSETQ. The CDR3 length is 16 residues. Trimming stripped 2 bases from V and 3 bases from J, with 15 bases between. The DNA of the CDR3 is TGCGCCAGCAGCTTAAATCGGGGGCTACACTACAATGAGCAGTTCTTC. This translates into CASSLNRGLHYNEQFF.

There are a few counts of this clone. The same CDR3 arises from other DNA sequences in this sample as well. This chain connects TRBV27 to TRBJ2-7; D not certain. The ends were cut back, 4 bases at V and 2 bases at J, with 9 bases in the middle. This CDR3 has 13 residues. Germline values: CDR1 MNHEY, CDR2 SMNVEV (reference sequence). This CDR3 reads CASSWGQTYEQYF. The CDR3 bases are TGTGCCAGCAGTTGGGGTCAGACCTACGAGCAGTACTTC.

The V and J genes are TRBV6-5 and TRBJ2-7; D perhaps matches TRBD2 (7 bases). The CDR3 covers 15 residues. Germline V gene sequence: CDR1 MNHEY, CDR2 SVGAGI. V shed 6 bases and J shed 1 base, with 16 bases lying between them. This chain's CDR3 is CASRPRAGTSYEQYF. CDR3 in DNA: TGTGCCAGCAGACCTAGAGCGGGGACATCCTACGAGCAGTACTTC.

J is TRBJ1-5 and V is TRBV4-1; no reliable D call. Trimming took 3 bases from V and 7 from J, leaving 10 bases between them. The CDR3 length is 13 residues. CDR1 and CDR2 (germline): MGHRA, YSYEKL. DNA of the CDR3: TGCGCCAGCAGCCAGCACCTGGAGCAGCCCCAGCATTTT. This gives the protein CASSQHLEQPQHF.

This clone came up once. The rearrangement links TRBV27 to TRBJ1-5; tentative D call: TRBD1 (6 bases). Germline V gives CDR1 MNHEY, CDR2 SMNVEV (reference sequence). Trimming left V 3 bases short and J 3 bases short, with 9 bases between. The CDR3 sequence is 14 residues long. CDR3 nucleotide sequence: TGTGCCAGCAGTTTGGCAGGGGCCAATCAGCCCCAGCATTTT. This encodes CASSLAGANQPQHF.

The V and J genes are TRBV10-2 and TRBJ2-2; D ambiguous. This CDR3 is built from 14 residues. Trimming stripped 0 bases from V and 4 bases from J, with 6 bases between. Germline V gene data show CDR1 as WSHSY and CDR2 as SAAADI. CDR3 nucleotide sequence: TGCGCCAGCAGTGAGTCAAGATTCACCGGGGAGCTGTTTTTT. Its protein is CASSESRFTGELFF.

The chain has TRBV27 and TRBJ2-1, with a weak D call TRBD2 (6 bases). CDR1 and CDR2 from the germline V gene are MNHEY and SMNVEV (reference sequence). Trimming took off 6 bases at V and 8 bases at J, with 23 bases between the two ends. The CDR3 contains 16 residues. CDR3 DNA: TGTGCCAGCAGACTGGGACTCCTGCCGGGTGTCGATGAGCAGTTCTTC. Translation gives CASRLGLLPGVDEQFF.

V is TRBV5-1 and J is TRBJ2-2; perhaps TRBD1 as D (6 bases). The germline CDR1 and CDR2 sequences are SGHRS and YFSETQ. Trimming stripped 0 bases from V and 6 bases from J, with 12 bases between. This CDR3 spans 15 amino acids. The CDR3 loop reads CASSLAGKGAGELFF. Here the CDR3 DNA reads TGCGCCAGCAGCTTGGCCGGGAAGGGGGCCGGGGAGCTGTTTTTT.

This chain uses TRBV5-1 with TRBJ1-1; no clear D gene. Germline loops: CDR1 SGHRS, CDR2 YFSETQ. Trimming pared 5 bases from V and 5 bases from J, leaving 22 bases between. The CDR3 spans 16 residues. In DNA, the CDR3 is TGCGCCAGCAGTAAAGGGCAAATCGCCTTGGGGACTGAAGCTTTCTTT. Amino acids: CASSKGQIALGTEAFF.